This T cell receptor beta chain stems from a study of cytomegalovirus exposure and HLA in healthy donors. Study observations and caveats: Researchers had no immune exposure information except CMV serostatus available. Analysis was carried out at a later point, and it linked a missense DCLRE1C variant to TCR beta V- and J-gene trimming.

Use of 60 Vbeta and 13 Jbeta primers characterized the PCR. Sequenced by immunoSEQ multiplex PCR; TCRdb stores in-frame clones only, minus some. The sample lists under 70,000 clones; 60% to 80% were seen once. Notes on this clone: As yet, its antigen is unknown.

Per germline, CDR1 SGDLS and CDR2 YYNGEE. Trimming took off 0 bases at V and 0 bases at J, with 10 bases between the two ends. This CDR3 region has 15 residues. The receptor was isolated from a male donor in good health and CMV-seropositive. The sample comprised PBMCs. The genes are TRBV9 and TRBJ2-7; the D is unclear. Written as DNA, the CDR3 is TGTGCCAGCAGCGTAGGTCCTCCGAGCTCCTACGAGCAGTACTTC. The encoded protein is CASSVGPPSSYEQYF.